Shown below are 21 T cell receptor beta chains from a single sample sequenced in a study of blood T cell repertoires in COVID-19. Libraries were prepared by immunoSEQ multiplex PCR; TCRdb keeps only in-frame clonotypes and omits some of them. The repertoire holds around 370,000 clones, with around 87% as singletons. The sequenced material came from peripheral blood. The origin of the receptors is a woman aged 50 to 60 with COVID-19, enrolled during active disease.

The genes are TRBV19 and TRBJ1-2; D unclear. Germline V gene lookup returns CDR1 LNHDA and CDR2 SQIVND (reference sequence). V gave up 1 base and J gave up 4 bases, with 13 bases separating them. The CDR3 is made up of 15 amino acids. CDR3 DNA sequence: TGTGCCAGTAGTATAGGCCTCACGGAGTTCTATGGCTACACCTTC. Amino acids: CASSIGLTEFYGYTF.

The rearrangement uses TRBV18 and TRBJ2-6; D ambiguous. In germline, CDR1 is KGHSH, CDR2 LQKENI. This CDR3 contains 15 residues. The germline V and J ends were trimmed by 4 bases and 0 bases, with 7 bases remaining between them. As DNA, the CDR3 is TGTGCCAGCTCACTAAGCCTCTCTGGGGCCAACGTCCTGACTTTC. Its translation: CASSLSLSGANVLTF.

This clone has a single count. The J gene is TRBJ1-2, the V gene TRBV11-1; 7 bases are shared with TRBD1. V shed 1 base and J 2 bases; nucleotides not matched to a gene: 7. Germline V gene lookup returns CDR1 SGHAT and CDR2 FQDESV (reference sequence). This CDR3 has 16 residues. CDR3 DNA sequence: TGTGCCAGCAGCTTAGGAGGACAGGCTCAGAACTATGGCTACACCTTC. Its translation is CASSLGGQAQNYGYTF.

The rearrangement uses TRBV24-1 and TRBJ2-1; weak D call: TRBD2 (5 bases). The germline CDR1 and CDR2 sequences are KGHDR and SFDVKD. V lost 3 bases and J 7 bases, leaving 9 bases between the germline ends. The CDR3 is 13 amino acids. As DNA, the CDR3 is TGTGCCACCAGTGATGCTAGCCGAAATGAGCAGTTCTTC. The encoded protein is CATSDASRNEQFF.

The J gene is TRBJ2-5, the V gene TRBV5-4; the D gene is possibly TRBD2 (7 bases). CDR1 is SGHNT and CDR2 is YYREEE in the germline V gene (reference sequence). V was shortened by 4 bases and J by 1 base, with 14 bases between the two germline ends. This CDR3 contains 15 residues. Written as DNA, the CDR3 is TGTGCCAGCAGCCGGGGGGCGGGCCTCCAAGAGACCCAGTACTTC. This sequence encodes CASSRGAGLQETQYF.

The rearrangement joins TRBV11-2 to TRBJ2-3, with D perhaps TRBD2 (5 bases). The CDR3 loop spans 14 amino acids. V was trimmed by 6 bases and J by 1 base, leaving 11 bases between them. The V gene's germline CDR1 is SGHAT and CDR2 FQNNGV. CDR3 residues: CASSPRTRTDTQYF. The CDR3 DNA sequence: TGTGCCAGCAGTCCGCGGACTCGCACAGATACGCAGTATTTT.

The rearrangement uses TRBV29-1 and TRBJ2-3; 14 nucleotides align to TRBD2. Germline V gene lookup returns CDR1 SQVTM and CDR2 ANQGSEA. V shed 1 base and J 4 bases; nucleotides not matched to a gene: 7. The CDR3 totals 17 residues. CDR3 coding DNA: TGCAGCGTTGAAGCCGGGACTAGCGGGAGTTTTTCAGATACGCAGTATTTT. It codes for CSVEAGTSGSFSDTQYF.

The chain uses TRBV24-1 and TRBJ2-1; 7 bases line up with TRBD2. The CDR3 length is 18 residues. Looked up from germline, CDR1 is KGHDR and CDR2 is SFDVKD. The V segment lost 5 bases and the J segment 1 base; nucleotides outside the gene matches: 13. This CDR3 is CATSVGGVTGRSYNEQFF. The CDR3 DNA follows: TGTGCCACCAGTGTGGGGGGGGTCACCGGGAGGTCCTACAATGAGCAGTTCTTC.

The J gene is TRBJ1-5, the V gene TRBV15; TRBD1 matches at 11 bases. The CDR3 length is 18 residues. V was pared by 2 bases and J by 4 bases, with 10 bases of the junction left unmatched. The germline gives CDR1 LNHNV, CDR2 YYDKDF (reference sequence). DNA for the CDR3: TGTGCCACCAGCAGACCACCGGGACAGGGGGACCCTAATCAGCCCCAGCATTTT. It encodes CATSRPPGQGDPNQPQHF.

The gene calls are TRBV5-6 and TRBJ1-6; no definite D call. Germline CDR1 SGHDT, CDR2 YYEEEE. V lost 5 bases to trimming and J lost 7 bases, with 16 bases between them. This CDR3 region has 15 residues. The CDR3 here is CASRTRGNLNSPLHF. DNA for the CDR3: TGTGCCAGCAGAACACGGGGAAACTTGAATTCACCCCTCCACTTT.

The V and J genes are TRBV5-4 and TRBJ1-2; 10 nucleotides agree with TRBD1. V shed 4 bases and J 1 base; nucleotides not matched to a gene: 13. The germline V gene has CDR1 SGHNT and CDR2 YYREEE (reference sequence). This CDR3 region has 18 residues. Here the CDR3 DNA reads TGTGCCAGCAGCCCCGATGCGGGACAGGGGATCCTTAACTATGGCTACACCTTC. Amino acid sequence: CASSPDAGQGILNYGYTF.

The chain has TRBV18 and TRBJ1-6, with no clear D. CDR3 size: 16 residues. V was shortened by 0 bases and J by 1 base, with 7 bases between the two germline ends. Looked up from germline, CDR1 is KGHSH and CDR2 is LQKENI. CDR3: CASSPPEGSYNSPLHF. The DNA of the CDR3 is TGTGCCAGCTCACCACCGGAGGGTTCCTATAATTCACCCCTCCACTTT.

This clone was seen once. The chain links TRBV19 to TRBJ1-1, with D tentatively TRBD1 (5 bases). The CDR3 runs to 14 residues. V was clipped by 3 bases and J by 5 bases, with 13 bases between them. CDR1 is LNHDA and CDR2 is SQIVND in the germline V gene (reference sequence). In DNA form, the CDR3 reads TGTGCCAGTAGTATGGGGGGTATTATGACTGAAGCTTTCTTT. Its translation is CASSMGGIMTEAFF.

The chain carries TRBV3-1 (or the pseudogene TRBV3-2) and TRBJ1-2; 7 bases match TRBD1. V lost 10 bases and J lost 0; bases outside the gene matches: 5. CDR3 length equals 13 residues. Germline V gene sequence: CDR1 LGHDT, CDR2 YNNKEL (reference sequence). The CDR3 DNA sequence: TGTGCCAACGGGACAGAAACTAACTATGGCTACACCTTC. This translates into CANGTETNYGYTF.

The chain combines TRBV18 with TRBJ2-2; 10 nucleotides line up with TRBD1. Germline CDR1 is KGHSH and CDR2 is LQKENI. The CDR3 has 15 amino acids. The V segment lost 4 bases and the J segment 5 bases; nucleotides outside the gene matches: 4. This chain's CDR3 is CASSRGQGTTGELFF. The CDR3 DNA sequence: TGTGCCAGCTCACGGGGACAGGGGACTACCGGGGAGCTGTTTTTT.

Points on this clone: A read error may account for a junction end that differs from germline. V usage is TRBV7-7 and J usage is TRBJ2-7; TRBD1 matches 7 bases. CDR1 and CDR2 (germline): SSHAT, FNYEAQ (reference sequence). The CDR3 length is 14 residues. The CDR3 DNA reads as TGTGCTAGCAGCCCCGACAGGGCTGGCTACGAGCAGTACTTC. This codes for CASSPDRAGYEQYF.

The CDR3 DNA follows: TGTGCCAGCAGCCTCCGGACTAGCGCTTTTTACAATGAGCAGTTCTTC. It yields the protein CASSLRTSAFYNEQFF. The V call is TRBV9, the J call TRBJ2-1; TRBD2 matches 9 bases. Germline V lookup: CDR1 SGDLS, CDR2 YYNGEE. CDR3 length equals 16 residues. J lost 4 bases, V lost 4 bases, and 9 bases had no gene match.

The rearrangement joins TRBV19 to TRBJ2-6; the match to TRBD1 covers 10 bases. V dropped 3 bases and J dropped 2; count of bases not matched to a gene: 7. The CDR3 contains 18 residues. Germline V lookup: CDR1 LNHDA, CDR2 SQIVND (reference sequence). The CDR3 protein is CASSILRTGGPGANVLTF. The CDR3 region has the DNA TGTGCCAGTAGTATCCTCCGGACAGGGGGGCCTGGGGCCAACGTCCTGACTTTC. The entire variable domain, with the rest obtained from reference TRBV19 and TRBJ2-6, is as follows: DGGITQSPKYLFRKEGQNVTLSCEQNLNHDAMYWYRQDPGQGLRLIYYSQIVNDFQKGDIAEGYSVSREKKESFPLTVTSAQKNPTAFYLCASSILRTGGPGANVLTFGAGSRLTVL.

V and J are TRBV28 and TRBJ1-2; perhaps TRBD1 as D (6 bases). Germline CDR1 reads MDHEN; CDR2 reads SYDVKM. The CDR3 contains 17 residues. Trimming removed 6 bases at V and 4 bases at J, with 24 bases between. CDR3 protein: CASSRTGGRIGSYGYTF. The CDR3 DNA is TGTGCCAGCAGCCGAACGGGGGGGCGTATTGGATCCTATGGCTACACCTTC.

In nucleotides, the CDR3 is TGTGCCAGCAGTAACCAGGGAGGGCAGCCCCAGCATTTT. Its protein is CASSNQGGQPQHF. The V and J genes are TRBV2 and TRBJ1-5; maybe TRBD1 (5 bases). V gave up 5 bases and J gave up 7 bases, with 12 bases separating them. Germline V CDR1 and CDR2: SNHLY, FYNNEI. The CDR3 runs 13 residues.

The V call is TRBV3-1 (or the pseudogene TRBV3-2), the J call TRBJ2-2; TRBD1 matches at 10 bases. Trimming cost V 4 bases and J 5 bases; bases outside gene matches: 7. The CDR3 has 16 residues. Germline values: CDR1 LGHDT, CDR2 YNNKEL (reference sequence). The CDR3 DNA reads TGTGCCAGCAGCCTTCGACAGGGGGCACATACCGGGGAGCTGTTTTTT. It translates to CASSLRQGAHTGELFF.